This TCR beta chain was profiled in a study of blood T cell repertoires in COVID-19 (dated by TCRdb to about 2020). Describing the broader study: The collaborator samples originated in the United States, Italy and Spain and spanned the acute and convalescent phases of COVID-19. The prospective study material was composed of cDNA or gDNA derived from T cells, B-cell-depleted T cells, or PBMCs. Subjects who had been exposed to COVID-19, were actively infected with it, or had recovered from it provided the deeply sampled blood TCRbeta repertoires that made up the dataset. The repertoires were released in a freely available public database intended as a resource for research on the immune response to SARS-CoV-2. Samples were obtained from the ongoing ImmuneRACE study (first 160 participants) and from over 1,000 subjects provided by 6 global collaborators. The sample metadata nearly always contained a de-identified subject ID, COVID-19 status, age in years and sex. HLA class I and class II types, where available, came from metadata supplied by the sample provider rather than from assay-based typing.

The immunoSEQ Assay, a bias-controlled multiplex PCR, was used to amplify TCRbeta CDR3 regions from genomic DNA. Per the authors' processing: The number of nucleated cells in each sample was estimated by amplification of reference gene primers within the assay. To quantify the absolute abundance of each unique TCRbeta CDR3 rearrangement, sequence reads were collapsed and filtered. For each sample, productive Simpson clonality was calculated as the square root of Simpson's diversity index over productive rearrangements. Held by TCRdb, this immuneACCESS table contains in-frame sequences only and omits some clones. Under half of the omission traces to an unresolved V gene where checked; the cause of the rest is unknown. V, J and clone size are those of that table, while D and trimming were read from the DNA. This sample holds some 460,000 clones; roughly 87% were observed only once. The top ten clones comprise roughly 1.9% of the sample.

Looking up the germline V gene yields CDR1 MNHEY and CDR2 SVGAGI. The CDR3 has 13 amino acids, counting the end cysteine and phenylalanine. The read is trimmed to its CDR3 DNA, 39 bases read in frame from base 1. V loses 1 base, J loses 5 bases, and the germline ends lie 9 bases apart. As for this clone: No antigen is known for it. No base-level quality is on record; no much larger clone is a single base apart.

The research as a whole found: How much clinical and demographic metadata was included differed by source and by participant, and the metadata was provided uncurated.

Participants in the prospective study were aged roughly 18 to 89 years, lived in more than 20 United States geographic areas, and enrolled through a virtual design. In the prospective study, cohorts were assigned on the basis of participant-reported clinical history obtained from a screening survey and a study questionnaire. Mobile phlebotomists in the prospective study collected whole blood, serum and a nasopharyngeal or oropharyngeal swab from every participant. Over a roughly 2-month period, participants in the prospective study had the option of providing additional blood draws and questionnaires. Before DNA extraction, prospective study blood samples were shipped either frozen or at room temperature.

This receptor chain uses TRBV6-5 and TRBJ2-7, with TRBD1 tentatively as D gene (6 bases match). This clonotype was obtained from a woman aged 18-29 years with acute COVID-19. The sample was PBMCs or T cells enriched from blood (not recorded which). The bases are TGTGCCAGCAGTTACTACAGGGTCGACGAGCAGTACTTC. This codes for CASSYYRVDEQYF.